The next 28 T cell receptor beta chains were all read from a single sample in a study of vaccination effects on CD4 cells after COVID-19. These receptors' targets are unknown. TCRdb's copy holds only in-frame clones and misses some; the assay was immunoSEQ multiplex PCR. The table lists 27,000 or so clones, 83% of them singletons. With the ViraFEST assay, the study expanded antigen-specific CD4+ T cells using viral peptide pools, then sequenced them. Culture lasted around eleven days before CD4+ T cell isolation. The vaccine given was either BNT162b2 or mRNA-1273, in two doses. The sample here was CD4+ T cells from PBMCs cultured with HCoV-NL63 spike peptides, taken after COVID-19 vaccination. These receptors all come from a human donor who received a COVID-19 vaccine. Some clones in this sample may be carry-over from other donors' samples.

CDR3 coding DNA: TGCGCCAGCAGCTTGGATGGTGGCCCAGGATTCTATGGCTACACCTTC. Amino acid sequence: CASSLDGGPGFYGYTF. This sequence joins TRBV5-1 and TRBJ1-2; D gene unclear. Germline CDR1 SGHRS, CDR2 YFSETQ. This CDR3 has 16 amino acids. Trimming removed 0 bases from V and 4 bases from J, with 16 bases in between.

This clone occurred a few times. This chain joins TRBV7-9 and TRBJ2-1; D may be TRBD1 (6 bases). CDR3 length equals 16 residues. Germline-derived CDR1 and CDR2 are SEHNR and FQNEAQ (reference sequence). Trimming removed 4 bases from V and 6 bases from J, with 19 bases in between. CDR3 residues: CASSSDDRQPRNEQFF. CDR3 coding DNA: TGTGCCAGCAGCTCAGATGACAGGCAGCCTCGCAATGAGCAGTTCTTC.

The chain carries TRBV6-1 and TRBJ1-2; unclear D gene. CDR1 and CDR2 from the germline V gene are MNHNS and SASEGT. This CDR3 has 13 residues. Between the trimmed V and J ends, which lost 1 base and 5 bases, there was a span of 8 bases. The CDR3 bases are TGTGCCAGCAGTGAAGGGACGGTTTATGGCTACACCTTC. Translated: CASSEGTVYGYTF.

The V gene is TRBV5-1, the J gene TRBJ1-3; unclear D gene. The CDR3 length is 13 residues. In germline, CDR1 is SGHRS, CDR2 YFSETQ. Trimming shortened V by 0 bases and J by 2 bases, and 3 bases separated the two germline ends. Written as DNA, the CDR3 is TGCGCCAGCAGCTTGGGTGCTGGAAACACCATATATTTT. It translates to CASSLGAGNTIYF.

The genes are TRBV6-2 or TRBV6-3 and TRBJ2-7, with D tentatively TRBD2 (7 bases). Trimming removed 6 bases at V and 2 bases at J, with 14 bases between. The CDR3 covers 14 residues. Germline V CDR1 and CDR2: MNHEY, SVGEGT. Here the CDR3 reads CASSPVRGPYEQYV. The CDR3 nucleotides read TGTGCCAGCAGCCCCGTGCGGGGGCCCTACGAGCAGTACGTC.

J is TRBJ2-2 and V is TRBV19; the match to TRBD1 covers 7 bases. The CDR3 has 16 residues. The trim removed 3 bases at V and 5 bases at J, leaving 9 bases unmatched. Germline CDR1 LNHDA, CDR2 SQIVND (reference sequence). The CDR3: CASSIPETGLTGELFF. CDR3 sequence (DNA): TGTGCCAGTAGTATCCCAGAGACAGGGCTGACCGGGGAGCTGTTTTTT.

The chain combines TRBV18 with TRBJ2-7; D is unclear. Trimming cost V 2 bases and J 7 bases, with 9 bases left between them. The CDR3 is made up of 12 amino acids. Germline-derived CDR1 and CDR2 are KGHSH and LQKENI. The CDR3 loop reads CASSPIRGEQYV. CDR3 coding DNA: TGTGCCAGCTCACCAATACGAGGAGAGCAGTACGTC.

The chain joins TRBV18 to TRBJ1-3; no definite D call. The length of the CDR3 is 16 residues. The germline V and J ends were trimmed by 6 bases and 0 bases, with 15 bases remaining between them. The germline CDR1 and CDR2 sequences are KGHSH and LQKENI. DNA of the CDR3: TGTGCCAGCTCTATCCGTAGAGCGGACTCTGGAAACACCATATATTTT. It specifies CASSIRRADSGNTIYF.

The chain uses TRBV3-1 (or the pseudogene TRBV3-2) and TRBJ2-1, with 8 nucleotides matching TRBD2. V was pared by 4 bases and J by 2 bases, with 10 bases of the junction left unmatched. The CDR3 loop spans 17 amino acids. Germline V lookup: CDR1 LGHDT, CDR2 YNNKEL (reference sequence). Here the CDR3 reads CASSPNPGLGPYNEQFF. The CDR3 nucleotides read TGTGCCAGCAGCCCCAATCCGGGACTAGGGCCCTACAATGAGCAGTTCTTC.

The V gene is TRBV28, the J gene TRBJ2-7; a possible D gene is TRBD1 (6 bases). Germline assignment: CDR1 MDHEN and CDR2 SYDVKM. Trimming cost V 8 bases and J 8 bases, with 16 bases left between them. The CDR3 has 12 amino acids. DNA for the CDR3: TGTGCCAGCGGAGTTCTCAGGGGAAAGCAGTACGTC. It codes for CASGVLRGKQYV.

The rearrangement joins TRBV4-1 to TRBJ2-5; 11 nucleotides line up with TRBD2. There are 16 residues in the CDR3. CDR1 is MGHRA and CDR2 is YSYEKL in the germline V gene. J gave up 1 base and V 5 bases, and 6 bases lay outside the gene matches. The DNA for the CDR3 is TGCGCCAGCAGCGCGGGACTAGCGGACTTCCAAGAGACCCAGTACTTC. Protein sequence: CASSAGLADFQETQYF.

The chain links TRBV30 to TRBJ1-1; TRBD1 is a possible D gene (6 bases). Germline V gives CDR1 GTSNPN, CDR2 SVGIG (reference sequence). The CDR3 is 11 residues long. Trimming pared 0 bases from V and 11 bases from J, leaving 10 bases between. CDR3 bases: TGTGCCTGGAGTGTAGGGGGAAGCGCTTTCTTT. Translated, it gives CAWSVGGSAFF.

This clone has just a few counts. V is TRBV7-3 and J is TRBJ1-1, with D tentatively TRBD1 (6 bases). CDR3 length equals 16 residues. Trimming removed 0 bases at V and 1 base at J, with 12 bases between. Germline V gene sequence: CDR1 SGHTA, CDR2 FQGTGA. The CDR3 reads CASSLTTLGANTEAFF. As DNA, the CDR3 is TGTGCCAGCAGCTTAACAACACTGGGGGCGAACACTGAAGCTTTCTTT.

CDR3 nucleotides: TGTGCCAGTCCGCAGGGGTTAGCGGGGGACTACTCCTACAATGAGCAGTTCTTC. Amino acid sequence: CASPQGLAGDYSYNEQFF. The chain uses TRBV5-8 and TRBJ2-1, with 9 bases identical to TRBD2. This CDR3 comprises 18 residues. The J segment lost 0 bases and the V segment lost 8 bases, leaving 15 bases of the junction unmatched. Looked up from germline, CDR1 is SGHTS and CDR2 is YDEGEE.

The chain joins TRBV19 to TRBJ2-5; 11 bases fit TRBD1. The V and J ends lost 5 bases and 6 bases, in that order; junction bases with no gene match: 8. This CDR3 is 15 amino acids long. Germline V gene data show CDR1 as LNHDA and CDR2 as SQIVND (reference sequence). The CDR3 DNA reads TGTGCCAGTAGTCCAAGGACAGGGGGCAAGAAGACCCAGTACTTC. It specifies CASSPRTGGKKTQYF.

J is TRBJ1-5 and V is TRBV29-1; 9 positions match TRBD1. CDR1 and CDR2 (germline): SQVTM, ANQGSEA. The CDR3 consists of 14 residues. V dropped 6 bases and J dropped 7; count of bases not matched to a gene: 10. The CDR3 here is CSVGTGSMGQPQHF. CDR3 DNA: TGCAGCGTCGGGACAGGGTCGATGGGACAGCCCCAGCATTTT.

The chain recombines TRBV28 with TRBJ1-2, with no clear D. Germline assignment: CDR1 MDHEN and CDR2 SYDVKM. This CDR3 contains 12 residues. The V end lost 4 bases, the J end lost 2 bases, and 5 bases lay between the germline ends. CDR3 loop: CASSSVNYGYTF. CDR3 DNA sequence: TGTGCCAGCAGTTCCGTCAACTATGGCTACACCTTC.

The chain employs TRBV5-1 and TRBJ1-2; 9 bases agree with TRBD1. V shed 3 bases and J 4 bases; nucleotides not matched to a gene: 7. The CDR3 is 15 amino acids. The germline V gene has CDR1 SGHRS and CDR2 YFSETQ. This CDR3 reads CASSSQGAISYGYTF. In DNA, the CDR3 is TGCGCCAGCAGCTCACAGGGGGCGATCAGCTATGGCTACACCTTC.

This chain connects TRBV7-2 to TRBJ2-3; D not certain. The CDR3 is 12 residues long. The ends were cut back, 3 bases at V and 8 bases at J, with 9 bases in the middle. From germline, CDR1 is SGHTA and CDR2 FQGNSA. The CDR3 DNA follows: TGTGCCAGCAGCTTGGCCCCCGGTACGCAGTATTTT. It is translated as CASSLAPGTQYF.

Only a few counts were recorded for this clone. V usage is TRBV5-4 and J usage is TRBJ2-2; TRBD2 matches 8 bases. The trim removed 4 bases at V and 0 bases at J, leaving 5 bases unmatched. The length of the CDR3 is 16 residues. The germline V gene encodes CDR1 SGHNT and CDR2 YYREEE (reference sequence). The CDR3, as DNA: TGTGCCAGCAGCCCGCCCGGGGGGGCGAACACCGGGGAGCTGTTTTTT. Encoded protein: CASSPPGGANTGELFF.

The CDR3 DNA reads TGTGCCAGCAGTCCCACGGGAAATAGCAATCAGCCCCAGCATTTT. Translated: CASSPTGNSNQPQHF. This chain links TRBV6-2 or TRBV6-3 with TRBJ1-5; D is unclear. Germline V lookup: CDR1 MNHEY, CDR2 SVGEGT. Between the trimmed V and J ends, which lost 5 bases and 0 bases, there was a span of 11 bases. The CDR3 covers 15 residues.

The sample holds a few counts of this clone. The gene calls are TRBV6-5 and TRBJ1-2, with TRBD1 matching over 10 bases. Germline lookup yields CDR1 MNHEY and CDR2 SVGAGI. The CDR3 length is 14 residues. Trimming cost V 7 bases and J 2 bases; bases outside gene matches: 4. CDR3 sequence: CASILTGGNYGYTF. The CDR3 DNA reads TGTGCCAGCATTTTGACAGGGGGCAACTATGGCTACACCTTC.

The chain is built from TRBV3-1 (or the pseudogene TRBV3-2) and TRBJ2-2; D possibly matches TRBD1 or TRBD2 (6 bases each). CDR1 is LGHDT, CDR2 YNNKEL, per germline (reference sequence). The CDR3 loop spans 17 amino acids. Trimming removed 1 base from V and 4 bases from J, with 16 bases in between. DNA for the CDR3: TGTGCCAGCAGCCAAGGAAGTCCGGGGGCGGGCACCGGGGAGCTGTTTTTT. Translated, it gives CASSQGSPGAGTGELFF.

The chain employs TRBV11-3 and TRBJ2-3; 8 bases line up with TRBD1. The CDR3 runs 15 residues. J gave up 5 bases and V 4 bases, and 8 bases lay outside the gene matches. The germline V gene encodes CDR1 SGHNT and CDR2 YENEEA. The CDR3 protein is CASSYRGVDRDTQYF. Here the CDR3 DNA reads TGTGCCAGCAGCTACAGGGGGGTGGATAGAGATACGCAGTATTTT.

A few counts support this clone. The chain carries TRBV7-3 and TRBJ2-3; D unclear. This CDR3 has 13 residues. Germline values: CDR1 SGHTA, CDR2 FQGTGA. Trimming pared 0 bases from V and 3 bases from J, leaving 4 bases between. CDR3 sequence: CASSLTGTDTQYF. In DNA form, the CDR3 reads TGTGCCAGCAGCTTAACAGGGACAGATACGCAGTATTTT.

V usage is TRBV3-1 (or the pseudogene TRBV3-2) and J usage is TRBJ2-7, with D possibly being TRBD1 (6 bases). The CDR3 has 13 amino acids. Germline assignment: CDR1 LGHDT and CDR2 YNNKEL (reference sequence). V lost 2 bases, J lost 6 bases, and 11 bases lay in between. This CDR3 is CASSQHTGTEQYV. The CDR3, as DNA: TGTGCCAGCAGCCAACATACAGGGACCGAGCAGTACGTC.

This clone was seen once. The rearrangement links TRBV19 to TRBJ1-2, with D hard to call. CDR1 is LNHDA and CDR2 is SQIVND in the germline V gene (reference sequence). V was clipped by 7 bases and J by 1 base, with 7 bases between them. This CDR3 comprises 12 residues. CDR3 loop: CASKENNYGYTF. CDR3 coding DNA: TGTGCCAGTAAAGAGAATAACTATGGCTACACCTTC.

V is TRBV21-1 and J is TRBJ2-5. TRBV21-1 is termed a pseudogene. This CDR3 is 16 amino acids long. The CDR3 DNA is TGTGCCAGCAGCAAAATTTGGGGTCCGCGACAAGAGACCCAGTACTTC. This codes for CASSKIWGPRQETQYF.